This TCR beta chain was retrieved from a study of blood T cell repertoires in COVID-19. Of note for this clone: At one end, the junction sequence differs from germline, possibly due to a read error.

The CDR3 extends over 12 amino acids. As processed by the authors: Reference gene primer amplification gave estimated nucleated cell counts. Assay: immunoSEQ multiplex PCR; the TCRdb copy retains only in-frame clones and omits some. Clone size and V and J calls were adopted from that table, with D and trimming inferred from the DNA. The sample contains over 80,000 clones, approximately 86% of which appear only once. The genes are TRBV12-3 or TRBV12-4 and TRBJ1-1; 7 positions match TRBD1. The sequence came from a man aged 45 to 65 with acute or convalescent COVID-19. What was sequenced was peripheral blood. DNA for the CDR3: TGTGCCAGCAGTTTCGAAGGACAGGAAGATTTCTTT. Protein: CASSFEGQEDFF.